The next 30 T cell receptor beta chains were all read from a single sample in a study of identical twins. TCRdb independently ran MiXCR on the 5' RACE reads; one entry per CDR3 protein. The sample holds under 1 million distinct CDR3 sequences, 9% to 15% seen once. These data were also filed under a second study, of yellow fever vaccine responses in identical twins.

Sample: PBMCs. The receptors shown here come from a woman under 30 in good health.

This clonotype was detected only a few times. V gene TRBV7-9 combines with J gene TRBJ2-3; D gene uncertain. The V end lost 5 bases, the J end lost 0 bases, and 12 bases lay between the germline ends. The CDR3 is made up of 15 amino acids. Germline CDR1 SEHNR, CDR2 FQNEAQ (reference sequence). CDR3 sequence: CASSNPWGSTDTQYF. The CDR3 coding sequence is TGTGCCAGCAGCAATCCCTGGGGTAGCACAGATACGCAGTATTTT.

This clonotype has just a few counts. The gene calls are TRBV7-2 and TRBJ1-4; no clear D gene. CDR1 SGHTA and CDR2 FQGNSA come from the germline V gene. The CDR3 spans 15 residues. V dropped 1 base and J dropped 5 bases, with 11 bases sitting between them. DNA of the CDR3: TGTGCCAGCAGCTTAGGATCCAGGCCGAATGAAAAACTGTTTTTT. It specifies CASSLGSRPNEKLFF.

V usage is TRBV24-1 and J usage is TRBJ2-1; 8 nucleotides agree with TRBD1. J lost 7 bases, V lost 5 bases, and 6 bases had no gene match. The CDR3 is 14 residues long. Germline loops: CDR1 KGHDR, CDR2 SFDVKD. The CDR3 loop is CATSGPGGKNEQFF. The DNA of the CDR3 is TGTGCCACCAGTGGTCCAGGGGGCAAGAATGAGCAGTTCTTC.

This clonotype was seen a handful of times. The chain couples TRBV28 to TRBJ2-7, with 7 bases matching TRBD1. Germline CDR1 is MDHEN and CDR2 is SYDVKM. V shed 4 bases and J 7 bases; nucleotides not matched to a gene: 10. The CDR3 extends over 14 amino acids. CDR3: CASSSGDRVGEQYV. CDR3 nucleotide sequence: TGTGCCAGCAGTTCTGGCGACAGGGTGGGTGAGCAGTACGTC.

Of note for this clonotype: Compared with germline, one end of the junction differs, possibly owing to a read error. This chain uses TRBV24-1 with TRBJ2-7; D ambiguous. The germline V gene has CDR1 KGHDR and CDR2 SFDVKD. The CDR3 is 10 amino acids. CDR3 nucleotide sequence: TGTGCCAGCAGTGATTTGAAGCAGTACTTC. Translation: CASSDLKQYF.

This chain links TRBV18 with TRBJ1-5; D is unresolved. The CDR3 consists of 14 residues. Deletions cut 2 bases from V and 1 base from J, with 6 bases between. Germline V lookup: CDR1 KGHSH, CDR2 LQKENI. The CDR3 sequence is CASSPSESNQPQHF. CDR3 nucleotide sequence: TGTGCCAGCTCACCAAGTGAAAGCAATCAGCCCCAGCATTTT. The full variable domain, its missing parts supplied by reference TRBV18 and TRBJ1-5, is NAGVMQNPRHLVRRRGQEARLRCSPMKGHSHVYWYRQLPEEGLKFMVYLQKENIIDESGMPKERFSAEFPKEGPSILRIQQVVRGDSAAYFCASSPSESNQPQHFGDGTRLSIL.

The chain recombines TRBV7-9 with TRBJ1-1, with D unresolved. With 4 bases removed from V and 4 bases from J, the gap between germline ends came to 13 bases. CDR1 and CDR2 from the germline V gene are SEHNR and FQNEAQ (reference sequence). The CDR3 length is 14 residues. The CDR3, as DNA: TGTGCCAGCAGCTCCTCTGGCAAGCCCACTGAAGCTTTCTTT. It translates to CASSSSGKPTEAFF.

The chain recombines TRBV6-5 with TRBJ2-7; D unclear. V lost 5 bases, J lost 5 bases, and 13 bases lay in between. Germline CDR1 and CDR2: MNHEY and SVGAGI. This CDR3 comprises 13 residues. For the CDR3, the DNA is TGTGCCAGCAGTCTGATAGGGTTCCACGAGCAGTACTTC. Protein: CASSLIGFHEQYF.

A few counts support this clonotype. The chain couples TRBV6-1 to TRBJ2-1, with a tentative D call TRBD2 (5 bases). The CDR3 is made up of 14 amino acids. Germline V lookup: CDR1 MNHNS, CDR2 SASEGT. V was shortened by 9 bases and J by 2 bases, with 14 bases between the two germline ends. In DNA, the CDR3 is TGTGCCAGTCGAGGGTTATTCCCCTACAATGAGCAGTTCTTC. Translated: CASRGLFPYNEQFF.

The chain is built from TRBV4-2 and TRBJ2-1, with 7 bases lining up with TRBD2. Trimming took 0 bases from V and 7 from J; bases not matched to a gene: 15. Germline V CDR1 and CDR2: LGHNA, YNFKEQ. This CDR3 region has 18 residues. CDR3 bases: TGTGCCAGCAGCCAAGATCATTTGGGGGGAGGGCCTAGAAATGAGCAGTTCTTC. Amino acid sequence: CASSQDHLGGGPRNEQFF.

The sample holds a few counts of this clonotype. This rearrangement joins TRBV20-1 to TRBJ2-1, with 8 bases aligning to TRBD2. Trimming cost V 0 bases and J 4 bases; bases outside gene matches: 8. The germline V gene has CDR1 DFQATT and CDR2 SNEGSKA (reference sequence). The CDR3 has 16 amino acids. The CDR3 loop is CSARDPAGDLYNEQFF. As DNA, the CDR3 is TGCAGTGCTAGAGATCCAGCGGGAGATCTATACAATGAGCAGTTCTTC.

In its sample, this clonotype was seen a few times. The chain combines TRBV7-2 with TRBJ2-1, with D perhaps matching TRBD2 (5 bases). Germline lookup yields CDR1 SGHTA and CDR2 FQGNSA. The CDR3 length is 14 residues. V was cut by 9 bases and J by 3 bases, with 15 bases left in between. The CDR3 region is CASSPPSNYNEQFF. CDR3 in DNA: TGTGCCAGTAGCCCCCCTAGCAACTACAATGAGCAGTTCTTC.

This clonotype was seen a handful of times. CDR3 in DNA: TGCGCCAGCAGCTTGGACAGGACGCCCCAGTACTTC. This translates into CASSLDRTPQYF. The chain couples TRBV5-1 to TRBJ2-5, with D perhaps TRBD1 (5 bases). Germline V lookup: CDR1 SGHRS, CDR2 YFSETQ. This CDR3 comprises 12 residues. V lost 0 bases and J lost 9, with 9 bases in between. Using reference TRBV5-1 and TRBJ2-5 for the parts outside the CDR3, the full variable domain is KAGVTQTPRYLIKTRGQQVTLSCSPISGHRSVSWYQQTPGQGLQFLFEYFSETQRNKGNFPGRFSGRQFSNSRSEMNVSTLELGDSALYLCASSLDRTPQYFGPGTRLLVL.

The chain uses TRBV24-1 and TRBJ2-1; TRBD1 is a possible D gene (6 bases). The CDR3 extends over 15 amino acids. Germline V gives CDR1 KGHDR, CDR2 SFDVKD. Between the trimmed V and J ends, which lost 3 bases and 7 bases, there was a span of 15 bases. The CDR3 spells CATSDRTETRNEQFF. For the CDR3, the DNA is TGTGCCACCAGTGATAGGACAGAAACCCGAAATGAGCAGTTCTTC.

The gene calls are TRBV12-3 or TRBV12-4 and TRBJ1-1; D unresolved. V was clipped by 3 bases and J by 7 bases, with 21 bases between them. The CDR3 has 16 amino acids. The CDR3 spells CASSFGFFAPKDEAFF. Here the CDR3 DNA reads TGTGCCAGCAGTTTCGGGTTTTTTGCCCCGAAGGATGAAGCTTTCTTT.

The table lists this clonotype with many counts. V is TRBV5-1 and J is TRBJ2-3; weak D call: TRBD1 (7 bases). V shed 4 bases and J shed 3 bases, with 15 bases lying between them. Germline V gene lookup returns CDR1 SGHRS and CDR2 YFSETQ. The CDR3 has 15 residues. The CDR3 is CASSPAGGFTDTQYF. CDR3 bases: TGCGCCAGCAGCCCCGCAGGGGGGTTTACAGATACGCAGTATTTT. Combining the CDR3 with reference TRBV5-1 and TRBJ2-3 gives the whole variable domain KAGVTQTPRYLIKTRGQQVTLSCSPISGHRSVSWYQQTPGQGLQFLFEYFSETQRNKGNFPGRFSGRQFSNSRSEMNVSTLELGDSALYLCASSPAGGFTDTQYFGPGTRLTVL.

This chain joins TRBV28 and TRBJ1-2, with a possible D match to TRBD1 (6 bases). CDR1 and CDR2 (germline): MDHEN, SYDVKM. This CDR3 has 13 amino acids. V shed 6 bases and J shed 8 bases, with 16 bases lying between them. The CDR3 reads CASSTTGSGGYTF. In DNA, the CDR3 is TGTGCCAGCAGCACCACAGGGTCGGGCGGCTACACCTTC.

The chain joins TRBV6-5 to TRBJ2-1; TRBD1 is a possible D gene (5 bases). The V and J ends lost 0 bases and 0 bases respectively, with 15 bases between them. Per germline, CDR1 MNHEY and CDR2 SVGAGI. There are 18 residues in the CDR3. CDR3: CASSYSNSGPSSYNEQFF. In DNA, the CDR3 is TGTGCCAGCAGTTACTCGAACTCAGGGCCAAGCTCCTACAATGAGCAGTTCTTC.

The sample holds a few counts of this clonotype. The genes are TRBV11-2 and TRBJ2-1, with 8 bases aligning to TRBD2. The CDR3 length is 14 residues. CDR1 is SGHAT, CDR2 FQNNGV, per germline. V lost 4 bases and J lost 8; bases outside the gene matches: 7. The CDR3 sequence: CASSSSGWGYEQFF. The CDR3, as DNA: TGTGCCAGCAGCTCTAGCGGGTGGGGCTATGAGCAGTTCTTC.

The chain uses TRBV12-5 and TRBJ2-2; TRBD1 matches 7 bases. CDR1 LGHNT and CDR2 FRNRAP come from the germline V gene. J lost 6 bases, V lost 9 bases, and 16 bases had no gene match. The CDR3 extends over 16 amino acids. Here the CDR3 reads CASGKGAPGLAGELFF. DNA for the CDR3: TGTGCTAGCGGAAAGGGGGCCCCAGGGTTGGCCGGGGAGCTGTTTTTT.

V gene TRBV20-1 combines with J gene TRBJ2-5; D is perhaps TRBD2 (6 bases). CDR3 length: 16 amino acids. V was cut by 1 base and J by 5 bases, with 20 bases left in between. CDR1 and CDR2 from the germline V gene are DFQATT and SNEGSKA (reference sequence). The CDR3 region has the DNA TGCAGTGCTAGAGCCTCACTCCCGCCTAGCGTTGAGACCCAGTACTTC. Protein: CSARASLPPSVETQYF.

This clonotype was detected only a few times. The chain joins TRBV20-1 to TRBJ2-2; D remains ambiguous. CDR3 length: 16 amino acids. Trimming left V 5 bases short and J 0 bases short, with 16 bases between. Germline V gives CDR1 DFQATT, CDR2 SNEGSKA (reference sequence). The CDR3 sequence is CSAPSGALANTGELFF. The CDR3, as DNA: TGCAGTGCTCCCTCAGGAGCGCTCGCGAACACCGGGGAGCTGTTTTTT.

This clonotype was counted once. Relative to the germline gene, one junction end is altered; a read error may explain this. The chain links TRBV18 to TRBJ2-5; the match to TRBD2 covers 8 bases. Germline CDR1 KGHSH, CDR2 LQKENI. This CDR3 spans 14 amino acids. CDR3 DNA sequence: TGTGCCAGCTCAGCACCGGGACTAGAATGGACCCAGTACTTC. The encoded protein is CASSAPGLEWTQYF. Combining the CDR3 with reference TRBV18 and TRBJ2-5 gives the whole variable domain NAGVMQNPRHLVRRRGQEARLRCSPMKGHSHVYWYRQLPEEGLKFMVYLQKENIIDESGMPKERFSAEFPKEGPSILRIQQVVRGDSAAYFCASSAPGLEWTQYFGPGTRLLVL.

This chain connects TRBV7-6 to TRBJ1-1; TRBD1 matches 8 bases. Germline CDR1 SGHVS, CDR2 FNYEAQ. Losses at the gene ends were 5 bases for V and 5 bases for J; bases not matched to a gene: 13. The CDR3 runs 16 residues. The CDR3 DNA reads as TGTGCCAGCAGCCACTTCCCAGGGGGCGCGGATACTGAAGCTTTCTTT. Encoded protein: CASSHFPGGADTEAFF.

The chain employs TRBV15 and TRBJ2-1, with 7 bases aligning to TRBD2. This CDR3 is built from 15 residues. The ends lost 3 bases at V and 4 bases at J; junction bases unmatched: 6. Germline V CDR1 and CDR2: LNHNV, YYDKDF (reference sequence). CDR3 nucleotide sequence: TGTGCCACCAGCAGTGGGTGGCGGGGGTACAATGAGCAGTTCTTC. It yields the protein CATSSGWRGYNEQFF.

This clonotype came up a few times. The CDR3 DNA follows: TGTGCCAGCAGCGGGACTACCCCTGAGCAGTTCTTC. Translating gives CASSGTTPEQFF. This chain connects TRBV2 to TRBJ2-1; 7 nucleotides align to TRBD2. From germline, CDR1 is SNHLY and CDR2 FYNNEI. This CDR3 region has 12 residues. The trim removed 6 bases at V and 9 bases at J, leaving 5 bases unmatched. The full variable domain, with the rest looked up from reference TRBV2 and TRBJ2-1, is EPEVTQTPSHQVTQMGQEVILRCVPISNHLYFYWYRQILGQKVEFLVSFYNNEISEKSEIFDDQFSVERPDGSNFTLKIRSTKLEDSAMYFCASSGTTPEQFFGPGTRLTVL.

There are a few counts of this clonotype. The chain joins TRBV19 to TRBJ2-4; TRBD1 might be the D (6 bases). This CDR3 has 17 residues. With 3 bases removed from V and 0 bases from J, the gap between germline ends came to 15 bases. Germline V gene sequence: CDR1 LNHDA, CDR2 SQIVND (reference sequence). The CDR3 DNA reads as TGTGCCAGTAGTATGGGCAGGGGTGGGAAAGCCAAAAACATTCAGTACTTC. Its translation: CASSMGRGGKAKNIQYF. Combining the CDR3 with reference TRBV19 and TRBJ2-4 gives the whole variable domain DGGITQSPKYLFRKEGQNVTLSCEQNLNHDAMYWYRQDPGQGLRLIYYSQIVNDFQKGDIAEGYSVSREKKESFPLTVTSAQKNPTAFYLCASSMGRGGKAKNIQYFGAGTRLSVL.

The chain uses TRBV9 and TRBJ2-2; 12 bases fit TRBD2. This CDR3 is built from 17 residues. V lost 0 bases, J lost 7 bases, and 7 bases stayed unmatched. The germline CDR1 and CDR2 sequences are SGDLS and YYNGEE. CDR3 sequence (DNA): TGTGCCAGCAGCGTAGAGGAGACTAGCGGGAGTAGCGGGGAGCTGTTTTTT. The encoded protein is CASSVEETSGSSGELFF.

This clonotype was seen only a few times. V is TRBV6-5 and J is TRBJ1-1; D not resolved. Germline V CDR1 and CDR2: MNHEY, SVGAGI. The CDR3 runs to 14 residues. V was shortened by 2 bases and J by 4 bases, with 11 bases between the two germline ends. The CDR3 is CASSYVQFGTEAFF. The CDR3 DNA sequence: TGTGCCAGCAGTTACGTTCAATTCGGCACTGAAGCTTTCTTT.

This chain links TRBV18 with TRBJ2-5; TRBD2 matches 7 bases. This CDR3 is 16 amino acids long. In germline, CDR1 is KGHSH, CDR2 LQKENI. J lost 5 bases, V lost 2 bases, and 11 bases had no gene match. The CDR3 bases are TGTGCCAGCTCACCAATATCTAGCGGAGGCGGGGAGACCCAGTACTTC. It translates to CASSPISSGGGETQYF.